The clone carrying this T cell receptor (beta chain) has just a few counts. This entry belongs to a study of identical twins. One entry per CDR3 protein, called by TCRdb with MiXCR from the 5' RACE reads. In the table there are 450,000 or so distinct CDR3 sequences, more than 20% of which are singletons. V shed 0 bases and J shed 8 bases, with 10 bases lying between them. The CDR3 is made up of 13 amino acids. CDR1 is SQVTM and CDR2 is ANQGSEA in the germline V gene. This same sample was also taken into another study, of T cells expressing NK-cell markers. That work contributes: The contribution of dominant NKG2C+ clonotypes to CD8+ T cells in more than five donors was roughly 1.0-7.5%.

This chain joins TRBV29-1 and TRBJ2-2; D is undetermined. The TCR originated in a woman aged 18-29 years in good health. The sample comprised CD4+ T cells sorted from blood. Here the CDR3 DNA reads TGCAGCGTTGAAGATCTTGTCATTGGGGAGCTGTTTTTT. The encoded protein is CSVEDLVIGELFF.